The present T cell receptor (beta chain) was sequenced within a study of T cell responses to AZD1222 COVID-19 vaccine. Findings and limits, study-wide: White British ancestry dominated among donors, who included more females, and clonal diversity was possibly underestimated. After two AZD1222 doses, spike-specific TCR breadth and depth rose versus day 0.

The V gene lost 4 bases and the J gene lost 0 bases, with 10 bases spanning the gap. The germline V gene has CDR1 SGHTA and CDR2 FQGNSA. This CDR3 has 15 residues. Clones were sequenced by immunoSEQ multiplex PCR, and TCRdb holds only the in-frame ones, with some missing. This sample has 130,000 or so clones, with around 83% found just once. In regard to this clone: Its antigen is not known.

This clonotype was obtained from an adult in good health. The chain joins TRBV7-2 to TRBJ1-3; D gene ambiguous. Material: peripheral blood, obtained on day 0 of AZD1222 vaccination. CDR3 DNA: TGTGCCAGCAGCTCAATAGGGAGCTCTGGAAACACCATATATTTT. Translation gives CASSSIGSSGNTIYF.